These 16 T cell receptor beta chains originate from one sample sequenced in a study of blood T cell repertoires in COVID-19. Profiling relied on immunoSEQ multiplex PCR, and the TCRdb table lists in-frame clones only, not all of them. The sample carries some 250,000 clones, about nine tenths recorded once. Sequencing was carried out using peripheral blood. The receptors here all came from a man aged 55-75 years who had recovered from COVID-19.

This chain connects TRBV12-3 or TRBV12-4 to TRBJ2-3; D unresolved. The CDR3 has 12 amino acids. V was trimmed by 1 base and J by 8 bases, leaving 7 bases between them. CDR3 nucleotides: TGTGCCAGCAGTTTAGACCCCGGTACGCAGTATTTT. It encodes CASSLDPGTQYF.

The CDR3 loop is CASSKSPLGGSTGELFF. CDR3 DNA: TGTGCCAGCAGCAAGTCCCCCCTTGGGGGCAGCACCGGGGAGCTGTTTTTT. The rearrangement joins TRBV7-2 to TRBJ2-2, with a possible D match to TRBD1 (6 bases). With 5 bases removed from V and 4 bases from J, the gap between germline ends came to 20 bases. Per germline, CDR1 SGHTA and CDR2 FQGNSA. The CDR3 runs to 17 residues.

The CDR3 region has the DNA TGTGCCAGAAGGGTAGGGGACACCAACACCGGGGAGCTGTTTTTT. It is translated as CARRVGDTNTGELFF. The J gene is TRBJ2-2, the V gene TRBV5-3, with a possible D match to TRBD1 (6 bases). TRBV5-3 is noted as an ORF with a role that remains uncertain. V lost 5 bases to trimming and J lost 2 bases, with 13 bases between them. The CDR3 is 15 residues long.

The V and J genes are TRBV5-1 and TRBJ2-3; 7 bases map to TRBD1. J lost 5 bases, V lost 0 bases, and 3 bases had no gene match. This CDR3 is 14 amino acids long. Germline CDR1 is SGHRS and CDR2 is YFSETQ. CDR3 sequence reads: CASSLEQGRDTQYF. CDR3 bases: TGCGCCAGCAGCTTGGAACAGGGGAGAGATACGCAGTATTTT. The entire variable domain, with the rest obtained from reference TRBV5-1 and TRBJ2-3, is as follows: KAGVTQTPRYLIKTRGQQVTLSCSPISGHRSVSWYQQTPGQGLQFLFEYFSETQRNKGNFPGRFSGRQFSNSRSEMNVSTLELGDSALYLCASSLEQGRDTQYFGPGTRLTVL.

This chain links TRBV5-1 with TRBJ1-6; TRBD1 might be the D (6 bases). Germline loops: CDR1 SGHRS, CDR2 YFSETQ. Trimming removed 4 bases from V and 8 bases from J, with 13 bases in between. CDR3 length equals 14 residues. The CDR3 DNA reads as TGCGCCAGCAGCAAGGGGGTCGAAGATTCACCCCTCCACTTT. Translation: CASSKGVEDSPLHF.

The gene calls are TRBV3-1 (or the pseudogene TRBV3-2) and TRBJ1-1; weak D call: TRBD1 (6 bases). In germline, CDR1 is LGHDT, CDR2 YNNKEL (reference sequence). There are 17 residues in the CDR3. The V end was cut by 1 base, the J end by 4 bases, with 19 bases between. The DNA of the CDR3 is TGTGCCAGCAGCCAAGGGGTTTCGGGGGGCGCGGGCACTGAAGCTTTCTTT. Protein sequence: CASSQGVSGGAGTEAFF.

In DNA form, the CDR3 reads TGTGCCAGCAGTCCCGGTATGGTGCAGTACTTC. Protein: CASSPGMVQYF. The chain combines TRBV12-3 or TRBV12-4 with TRBJ2-7; D is ambiguous. Deletions cut 5 bases from V and 9 bases from J, with 11 bases between. The CDR3 runs 11 residues.

This chain links TRBV12-5 with TRBJ1-5; 7 nucleotides match TRBD1. Germline loops: CDR1 LGHNT, CDR2 FRNRAP. V lost 4 bases and J lost 2; bases outside the gene matches: 2. The CDR3 totals 14 residues. The CDR3, as DNA: TGTGCTAGTGGTTGGGGGACAGGCAATCAGCCCCAGCATTTT. Its protein product is CASGWGTGNQPQHF.

The gene calls are TRBV28 and TRBJ1-1; 8 nucleotides agree with TRBD1. Germline V gene lookup returns CDR1 MDHEN and CDR2 SYDVKM. The CDR3 sequence is 11 residues long. V shed 6 bases, J shed 7 bases, and the junction held 1 base outside the gene matches. CDR3 protein: CASRDRDEAFF. In nucleotides, the CDR3 is TGTGCCAGCAGGGACAGGGATGAAGCTTTCTTT.

The table lists this clone with a few counts. The chain carries TRBV6-5 and TRBJ2-7; D gene unclear. Between the trimmed V and J ends, which lost 7 bases and 6 bases, there was a span of 7 bases. Germline V gene data show CDR1 as MNHEY and CDR2 as SVGAGI. This CDR3 is built from 10 residues. CDR3 sequence reads: CASTRFEQYV. The CDR3 DNA reads as TGTGCCAGCACCAGATTCGAGCAGTACGTC.

The rearrangement joins TRBV24-1 to TRBJ1-3, with 8 positions matching TRBD1. Germline lookup yields CDR1 KGHDR and CDR2 SFDVKD. The CDR3 sequence is 15 residues long. V lost 4 bases to trimming and J lost 2 bases; unmatched junction nucleotides: 3. The CDR3 DNA sequence: TGTGCCACCAGTGACCCGACAGGGGCTGGAAACACCATATATTTT. This codes for CATSDPTGAGNTIYF.

In its sample, this clone was seen once. J is TRBJ2-2 and V is TRBV7-2, with 15 bases lining up with TRBD2. The CDR3 is made up of 18 amino acids. In germline, CDR1 is SGHTA, CDR2 FQGNSA. V lost 2 bases to trimming and J lost 5 bases; unmatched junction nucleotides: 6. The CDR3 bases are TGTGCCAGCAGCTTACACGGACTAGCGGGGGGGCGAACCGGGGAGCTGTTTTTT. It is translated as CASSLHGLAGGRTGELFF.

The genes are TRBV9 and TRBJ1-6, with 7 bases identical to TRBD1. The CDR3 totals 15 residues. Germline V gene data show CDR1 as SGDLS and CDR2 as YYNGEE. The trim removed 4 bases at V and 7 bases at J, leaving 8 bases unmatched. CDR3 loop: CASSNLRQGNSPLHF. In DNA form, the CDR3 reads TGTGCCAGCAGCAACCTCCGACAGGGCAATTCACCCCTCCACTTT.

The chain carries TRBV6-5 and TRBJ1-6, with unresolved D. CDR1 and CDR2 from the germline V gene are MNHEY and SVGAGI. V was shortened by 10 bases and J by 6 bases, with 19 bases between the two germline ends. The CDR3 totals 15 residues. Written as DNA, the CDR3 is TGTGCCACCAGCAGAGGTCTGAAGACTAATTCACCCCTCCACTTT. This sequence encodes CATSRGLKTNSPLHF.

The chain carries TRBV5-4 and TRBJ1-6; 9 positions agree with TRBD1. V was pared by 4 bases and J by 3 bases, with 5 bases of the junction left unmatched. The CDR3 has 16 amino acids. In germline, CDR1 is SGHNT, CDR2 YYREEE (reference sequence). CDR3 DNA sequence: TGTGCCAGCAGCCTTGGGACAGGGAGCTATAATTCACCCCTCCACTTT. It translates to CASSLGTGSYNSPLHF.

The chain uses TRBV7-2 and TRBJ2-7, with D uncertain. Germline-derived CDR1 and CDR2 are SGHTA and FQGNSA. The CDR3 totals 14 residues. V lost 3 bases, J lost 4 bases, and 13 bases lay in between. The CDR3 loop reads CASSFGRTFYEQYF. In nucleotides, the CDR3 is TGTGCCAGCAGCTTTGGGCGTACATTTTACGAGCAGTACTTC.